This TCR beta chain was identified during a study of T cell responses to AZD1222 COVID-19 vaccine (dated by TCRdb to the early 2020s). About the full investigation: Because spike-specific TCR depth and breadth did not differ between the two schedules, AZD1222 recipients who got a second dose at roughly 4 weeks were pooled with those who got a second dose at roughly 12 weeks. Trial participants were enrolled into age subgroups of 18-55, 56-69 and 70-plus years, which contained 148, 28 and 57 TCR-sequenced participants, respectively. A total of just over 230 trial participants underwent TCR sequencing, of whom 207 received two doses of AZD1222 and approximately 25 received two doses of the MenACWY control vaccine. The study at large found these results: The vaccine-associated CD4 TCRs covered the entire spike protein, and the dominant responses fell in regions 160-218 and 743-854. The 56-69-year group was small, and its depth increase did not reach significance, likely because of low power. Only six or seven AZD1222 recipients were SARS-CoV-2 seropositive at baseline, limiting conclusions about previously exposed vaccinees. A significant rise in spike-specific TCR breadth and depth was observed after two AZD1222 doses relative to day 0 and relative to MenACWY recipients. Reportedly, almost half of the unique spike-specific TCRs recognized epitopes lying outside the regions that are mutated in the B.1.351 and B.1.1.7 variants. Participants were mostly white British, with more females than males. The authors suggested clonal diversity may have been underestimated. Because no day 14 peak-response samples were available, the repertoires could be characterized only after the peak T cell response.

The CDR3 regions of human TCRbeta chains were analyzed by immunosequencing. Per the authors' processing: Repertoire TCRs were checked for matches against a reference library of SARS-CoV-2-specific TCRs that had been generated using the MIRA antigen-specificity platform. Breadth was defined as the fraction of unique TCRs that were SARS-CoV-2-associated. Depth was defined as the fraction of total T cells that were SARS-CoV-2-associated. Using the MIRA data, every spike-specific TCR was mapped to the spike region that the TCR reacted to and assigned to either a CD4 or a CD8 class. Log10-transformed breadth and depth values were compared by one-way ANOVA with Sidak's multiple comparisons tests. In TCRdb, the immuneACCESS table is reduced to in-frame sequences with V and J assigned. These tables do not hold every clone; where another copy was compared, an unresolved V gene accounts for under half, and the others remain unexplained. D and trimming come from the DNA, and the V and J calls and clone size come from that table. In all, the sample holds some 110,000 clones, and about 81% of those were seen once. The ten most abundant clones make up approximately 5% of the sample.

The time point label, read with the paper, signifies: baseline before first vaccination. The vaccinee samples were drawn from two UK trials, COV001 and COV002, one of which was a single-blind randomized controlled phase 2/3 trial testing AZD1222 (ChAdOx1 nCoV-19) in healthy adults. Trial participant PBMC samples were collected at day 0 and day 28 after the second dose for TCRbeta chain sequencing. Of note for this clone: Its cognate antigen has yet to be identified. One base away there is no much larger clone; base qualities are not given.

Based on the germline V gene, the CDR1 and CDR2 sequences are LGHNA and YSLEER. The CDR3 contains 14 residues, cysteine and phenylalanine counted. Just CDR3 DNA is preserved here, 42 bases in frame from base 1. V and J lose 0 bases and 9 bases, and a span of 12 bases separates them. This receptor chain uses TRBV4-3 and TRBJ2-1; the D gene is possibly TRBD2, with 6 bases matching. Sample: peripheral blood, taken on day 0 of AZD1222 vaccination. This receptor was taken from an adult in good health. At the DNA level, the sequence is TGCGCCAGCAGCCAAGATCTCCGGGGGTTTGAGCAGTTCTTC. The encoded protein is CASSQDLRGFEQFF.